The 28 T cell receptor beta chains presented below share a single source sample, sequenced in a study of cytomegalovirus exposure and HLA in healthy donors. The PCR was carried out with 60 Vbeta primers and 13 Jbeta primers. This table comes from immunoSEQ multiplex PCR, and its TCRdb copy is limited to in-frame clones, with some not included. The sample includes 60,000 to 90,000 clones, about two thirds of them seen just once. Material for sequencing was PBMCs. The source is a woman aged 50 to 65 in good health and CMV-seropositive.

The chain's CDR3 is CASRGQGFQPQHF. The CDR3 DNA sequence: TGTGCCAGCAGGGGTCAGGGATTTCAGCCCCAGCATTTT. J is TRBJ1-5 and V is TRBV27; the D gene is possibly TRBD1 (5 bases). The CDR3 sequence is 13 residues long. Trimming removed 6 bases at V and 6 bases at J, with 12 bases between. In germline, CDR1 is MNHEY, CDR2 SMNVEV (reference sequence).

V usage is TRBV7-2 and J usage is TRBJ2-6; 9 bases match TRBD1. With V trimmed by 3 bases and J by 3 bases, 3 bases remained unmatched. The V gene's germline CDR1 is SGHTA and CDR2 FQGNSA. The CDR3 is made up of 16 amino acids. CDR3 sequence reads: CASSFGQGYGANVLTF. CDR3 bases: TGTGCCAGCAGCTTCGGACAGGGGTATGGGGCCAACGTCCTGACTTTC.

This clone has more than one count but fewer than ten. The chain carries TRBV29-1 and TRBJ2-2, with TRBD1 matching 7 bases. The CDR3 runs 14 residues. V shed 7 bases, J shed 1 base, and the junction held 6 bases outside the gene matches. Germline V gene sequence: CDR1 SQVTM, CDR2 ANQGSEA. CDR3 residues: CSAPRQGNTGELFF. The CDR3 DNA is TGCAGCGCTCCCCGACAGGGGAACACCGGGGAGCTGTTTTTT.

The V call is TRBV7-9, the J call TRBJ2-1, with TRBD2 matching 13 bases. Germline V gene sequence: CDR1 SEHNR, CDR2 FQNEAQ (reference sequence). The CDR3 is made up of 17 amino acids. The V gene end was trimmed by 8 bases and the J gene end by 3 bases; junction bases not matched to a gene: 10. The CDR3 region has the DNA TGTGCCAGCTTACCCGGGACTAGCGGGAATAACTACAATGAGCAGTTCTTC. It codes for CASLPGTSGNNYNEQFF.

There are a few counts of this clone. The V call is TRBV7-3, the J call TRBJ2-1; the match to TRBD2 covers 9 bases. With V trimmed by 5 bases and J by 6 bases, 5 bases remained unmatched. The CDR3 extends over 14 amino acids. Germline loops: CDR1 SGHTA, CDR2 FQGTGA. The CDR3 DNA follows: TGTGCCAGCAGCCTCTTTAGCGGGAGCAATGAGCAGTTCTTC. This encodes CASSLFSGSNEQFF. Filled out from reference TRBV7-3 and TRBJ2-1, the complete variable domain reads GAGVSQTPSNKVTEKGKYVELRCDPISGHTALYWYRQSLGQGPEFLIYFQGTGAADDSGLPNDRFFAVRPEGSVSTLKIQRTERGDSAVYLCASSLFSGSNEQFFGPGTRLTVL.

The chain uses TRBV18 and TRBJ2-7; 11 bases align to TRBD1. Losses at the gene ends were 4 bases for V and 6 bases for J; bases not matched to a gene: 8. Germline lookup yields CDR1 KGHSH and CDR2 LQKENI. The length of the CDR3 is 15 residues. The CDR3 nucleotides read TGTGCCAGCTCACTGGGACAGGGGGGAGATGGCGAGCAGTACTTC. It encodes CASSLGQGGDGEQYF.

CDR3 residues: CASSLFAGSIYEQYF. As DNA, the CDR3 is TGTGCCAGCAGTTTATTCGCGGGTAGTATCTACGAGCAGTACTTC. V is TRBV28 and J is TRBJ2-7; weak D call: TRBD2 (5 bases). The CDR3 consists of 15 residues. The germline V gene has CDR1 MDHEN and CDR2 SYDVKM. The V end lost 1 base, the J end lost 3 bases, and 13 bases lay between the germline ends.

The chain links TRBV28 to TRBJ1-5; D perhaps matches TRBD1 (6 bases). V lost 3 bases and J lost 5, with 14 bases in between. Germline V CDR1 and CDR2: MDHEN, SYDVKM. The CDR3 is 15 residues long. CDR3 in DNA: TGTGCCAGCAGTTTCGTATACAGGGATGATCAGCCCCAGCATTTT. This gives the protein CASSFVYRDDQPQHF.

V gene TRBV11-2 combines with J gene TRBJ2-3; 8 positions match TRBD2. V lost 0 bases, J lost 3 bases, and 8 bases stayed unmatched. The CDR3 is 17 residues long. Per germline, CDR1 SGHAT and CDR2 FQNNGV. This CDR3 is CASSLDLVSGATDTQYF. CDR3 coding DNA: TGTGCCAGCAGCTTAGATTTGGTTAGCGGGGCAACAGATACGCAGTATTTT.

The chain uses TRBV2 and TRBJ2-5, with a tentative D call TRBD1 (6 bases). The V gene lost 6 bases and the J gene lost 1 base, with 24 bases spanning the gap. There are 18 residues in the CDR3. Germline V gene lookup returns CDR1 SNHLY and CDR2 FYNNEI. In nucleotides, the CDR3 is TGTGCCAGCAGCAACCCCTACCCCGGACAGCTCTTCCAAGAGACCCAGTACTTC. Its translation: CASSNPYPGQLFQETQYF.

The CDR3 protein is CASSPRQGGNEKLFF. The CDR3 nucleotides read TGTGCCAGCAGTCCTCGACAGGGCGGAAACGAAAAACTGTTTTTT. The chain has TRBV6-5 and TRBJ1-4; 7 bases are shared with TRBD1. Per the germline V gene, CDR1 is MNHEY and CDR2 is SVGAGI. J was trimmed by 8 bases and V by 5 bases; bases with no gene match: 11. This CDR3 is 15 amino acids long.

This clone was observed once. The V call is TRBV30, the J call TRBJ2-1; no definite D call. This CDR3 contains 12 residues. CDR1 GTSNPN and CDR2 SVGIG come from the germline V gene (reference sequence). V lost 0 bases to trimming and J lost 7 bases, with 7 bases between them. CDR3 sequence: CAWSVSSNEQFF. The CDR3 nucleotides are TGTGCCTGGAGTGTCTCCTCTAATGAGCAGTTCTTC.

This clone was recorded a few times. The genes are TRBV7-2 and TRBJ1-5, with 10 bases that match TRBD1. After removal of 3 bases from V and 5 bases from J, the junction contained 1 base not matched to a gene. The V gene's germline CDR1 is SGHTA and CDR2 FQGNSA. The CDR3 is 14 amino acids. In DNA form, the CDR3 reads TGTGCCAGCAGCTTTGGACAGGGGGATCAGCCCCAGCATTTT. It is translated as CASSFGQGDQPQHF.

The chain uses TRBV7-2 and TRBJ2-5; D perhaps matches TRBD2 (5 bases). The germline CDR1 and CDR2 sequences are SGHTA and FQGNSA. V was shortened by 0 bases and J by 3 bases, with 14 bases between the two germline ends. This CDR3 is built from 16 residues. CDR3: CASSLAAGHGKETQYF. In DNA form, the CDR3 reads TGTGCCAGCAGCTTAGCGGCCGGGCACGGGAAAGAGACCCAGTACTTC. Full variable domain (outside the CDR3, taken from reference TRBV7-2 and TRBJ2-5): GAGVSQSPSNKVTEKGKDVELRCDPISGHTALYWYRQSLGQGLEFLIYFQGNSAPDKSGLPSDRFSAERTGGSVSTLTIQRTQQEDSAVYLCASSLAAGHGKETQYFGPGTRLLVL.

The CDR3 loop reads CASSVKETQGARETQYF. The CDR3 DNA is TGTGCCAGCAGTGTAAAGGAGACTCAGGGGGCGCGGGAGACCCAGTACTTC. J is TRBJ2-5 and V is TRBV6-1, with 8 positions matching TRBD1. This CDR3 contains 17 residues. With 4 bases clipped from V and 5 bases from J, the junction kept 15 bases outside the gene matches. Per the germline V gene, CDR1 is MNHNS and CDR2 is SASEGT.

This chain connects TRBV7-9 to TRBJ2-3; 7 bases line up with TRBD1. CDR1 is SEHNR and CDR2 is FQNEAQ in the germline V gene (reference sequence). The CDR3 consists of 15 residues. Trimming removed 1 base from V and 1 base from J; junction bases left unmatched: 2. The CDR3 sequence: CASSLGQGGTDTQYF. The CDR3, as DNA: TGTGCCAGCAGCTTAGGGCAGGGGGGCACAGATACGCAGTATTTT.

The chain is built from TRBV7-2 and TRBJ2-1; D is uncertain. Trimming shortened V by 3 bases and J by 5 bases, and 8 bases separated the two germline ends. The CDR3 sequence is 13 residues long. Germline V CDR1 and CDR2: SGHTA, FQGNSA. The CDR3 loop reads CASSLGKNNEQFF. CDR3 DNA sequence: TGTGCCAGCAGCTTGGGCAAAAACAATGAGCAGTTCTTC.

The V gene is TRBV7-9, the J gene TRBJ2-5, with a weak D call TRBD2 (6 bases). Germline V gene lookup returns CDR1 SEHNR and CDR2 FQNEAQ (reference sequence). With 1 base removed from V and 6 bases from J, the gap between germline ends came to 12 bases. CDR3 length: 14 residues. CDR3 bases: TGTGCCAGCAGCTTAGTGGAGGGGACGAAGACCCAGTACTTC. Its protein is CASSLVEGTKTQYF.

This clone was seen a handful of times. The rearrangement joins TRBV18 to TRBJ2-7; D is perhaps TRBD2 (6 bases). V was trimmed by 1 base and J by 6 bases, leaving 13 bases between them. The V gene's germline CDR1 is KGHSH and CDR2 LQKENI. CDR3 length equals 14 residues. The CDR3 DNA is TGTGCCAGCTCACCACGCGACTCTAGCGCCGAGCAGTACTTC. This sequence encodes CASSPRDSSAEQYF.

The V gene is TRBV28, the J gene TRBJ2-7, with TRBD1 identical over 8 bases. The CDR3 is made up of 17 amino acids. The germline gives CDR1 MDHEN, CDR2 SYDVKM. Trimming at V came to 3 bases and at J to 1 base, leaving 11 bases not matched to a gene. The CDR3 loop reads CASSFDRGLGKSYEQYF. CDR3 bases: TGTGCCAGCAGTTTCGACAGGGGCCTTGGCAAGTCCTACGAGCAGTACTTC.

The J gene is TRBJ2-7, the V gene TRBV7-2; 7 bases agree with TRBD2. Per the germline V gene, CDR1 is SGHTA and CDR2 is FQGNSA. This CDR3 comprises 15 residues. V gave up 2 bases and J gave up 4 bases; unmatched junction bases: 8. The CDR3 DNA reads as TGTGCCAGCAGCTTAACGGGGGGAGAGTTTTACGAGCAGTACTTC. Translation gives CASSLTGGEFYEQYF.

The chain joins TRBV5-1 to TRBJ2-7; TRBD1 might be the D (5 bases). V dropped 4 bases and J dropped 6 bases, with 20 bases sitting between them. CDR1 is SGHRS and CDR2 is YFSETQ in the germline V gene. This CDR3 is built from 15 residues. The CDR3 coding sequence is TGCGCCAGCAGCGCCCTCGCAGGGCCGGCGAGCGAGCAGTACTTC. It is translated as CASSALAGPASEQYF.

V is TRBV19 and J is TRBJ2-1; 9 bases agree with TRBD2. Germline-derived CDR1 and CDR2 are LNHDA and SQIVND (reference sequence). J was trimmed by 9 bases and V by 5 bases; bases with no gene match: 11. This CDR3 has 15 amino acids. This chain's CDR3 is CASSELAGVTAEQFF. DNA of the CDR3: TGTGCCAGTAGTGAATTAGCGGGAGTTACAGCTGAGCAGTTCTTC.

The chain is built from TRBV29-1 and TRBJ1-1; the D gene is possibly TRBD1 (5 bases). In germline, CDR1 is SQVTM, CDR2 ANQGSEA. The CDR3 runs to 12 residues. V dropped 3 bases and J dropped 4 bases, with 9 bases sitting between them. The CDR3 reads CSVDGGSTEAFF. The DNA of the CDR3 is TGCAGCGTTGACGGGGGTAGCACTGAAGCTTTCTTT.

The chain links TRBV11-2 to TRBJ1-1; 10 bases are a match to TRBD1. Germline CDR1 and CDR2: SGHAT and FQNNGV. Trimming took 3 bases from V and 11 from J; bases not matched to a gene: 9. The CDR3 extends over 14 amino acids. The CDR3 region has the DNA TGTGCCAGCAGCTTCGGACAGGGGGGCCGGTTGGCTTTCTTT. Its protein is CASSFGQGGRLAFF.

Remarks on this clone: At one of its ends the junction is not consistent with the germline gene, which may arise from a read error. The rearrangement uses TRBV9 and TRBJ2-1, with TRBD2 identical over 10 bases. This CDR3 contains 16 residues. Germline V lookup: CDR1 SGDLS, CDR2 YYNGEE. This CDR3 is CASSVGASGSYSEQFF. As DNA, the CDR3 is TGTGCCAGCAGCGTAGGAGCTAGCGGGAGTTACAGTGAGCAGTTCTTC.

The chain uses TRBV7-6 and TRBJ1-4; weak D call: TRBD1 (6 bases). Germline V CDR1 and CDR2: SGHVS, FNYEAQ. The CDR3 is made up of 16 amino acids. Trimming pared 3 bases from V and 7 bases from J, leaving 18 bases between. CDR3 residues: CASSLGRQAVGEKLFF. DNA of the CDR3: TGTGCCAGCAGCTTGGGGAGACAGGCTGTTGGTGAAAAACTGTTTTTT.

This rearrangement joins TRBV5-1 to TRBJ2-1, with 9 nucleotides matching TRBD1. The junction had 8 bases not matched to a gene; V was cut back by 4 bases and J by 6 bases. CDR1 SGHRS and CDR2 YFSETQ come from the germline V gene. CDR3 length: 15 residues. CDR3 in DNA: TGCGCCAGCAGCCTGGGGACAGGGCCGTTCAATGAGCAGTTCTTC. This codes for CASSLGTGPFNEQFF. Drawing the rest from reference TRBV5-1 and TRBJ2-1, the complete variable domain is KAGVTQTPRYLIKTRGQQVTLSCSPISGHRSVSWYQQTPGQGLQFLFEYFSETQRNKGNFPGRFSGRQFSNSRSEMNVSTLELGDSALYLCASSLGTGPFNEQFFGPGTRLTVL.